The clone carrying this T cell receptor beta chain was counted a few times. As yet, its antigen is unknown. CD8+ and CD4+ blood T cells underwent TCR beta sequencing. The multiple sclerosis controls comprised treatment-naive patients whose relapsing-remitting disease was stable or active. RNA in amounts of roughly 0.5 to 1 ug was reverse transcribed with random hexamers. TCRdb analysed the immunoSEQ multiplex PCR reads with MiXCR anew, one entry per CDR3 protein. The repertoire has hundreds of thousands of distinct CDR3 sequences, 75% to 90% of them found once; the top ten carry approximately 0.18%. The data are from a study of CD8 T cells in Susac syndrome. V lost 4 bases, J lost 5 bases, and 13 bases stayed unmatched. The CDR3 length is 16 residues. The V gene's germline CDR1 is SGHAT and CDR2 FQNNGV. Study-wide findings and caveats: The study's TCR sequencing and HLA analysis covered a relatively small number of individuals, and the study acknowledged this.

The specimen sequenced was CD8+ T cells from PBMCs. V and J are TRBV11-2 and TRBJ2-5; 7 nucleotides match TRBD2. This clonotype was sampled from a human donor with multiple sclerosis. The DNA for the CDR3 is TGTGCCAGCAGCTCGCCCGGGGAGCGGGGCTGGGAGACCCAGTACTTC. Its protein is CASSSPGERGWETQYF. The whole variable domain, filled in from reference TRBV11-2 and TRBJ2-5, reads EAGVAQSPRYKIIEKRQSVAFWCNPISGHATLYWYQQILGQGPKLLIQFQNNGVVDDSQLPKDRFSAERLKGVDSTLKIQPAKLEDSAVYLCASSSPGERGWETQYFGPGTRLLVL.